Listed here are 2 T cell receptor beta chains from one sample, sequenced in a study of blood T cell repertoires in COVID-19. TCRdb's copy holds only in-frame clones and misses some; the assay was immunoSEQ multiplex PCR. The sample consists of a few hundred thousand clones, 89% of them appearing once. Sequenced: peripheral blood. These receptors were taken from a woman aged 25-40 years with COVID-19, enrolled during active disease.

This chain joins TRBV28 and TRBJ2-7, with TRBD1 identical over 7 bases. The CDR3 spans 20 residues. Germline CDR1 and CDR2: MDHEN and SYDVKM. The ends lost 0 bases at V and 2 bases at J; junction bases unmatched: 19. CDR3 DNA: TGTGCCAGCAGTTTATGGTGGCCCCTGACAGGGAAGGTCCCAACCTACGAGCAGTACTTC. It encodes CASSLWWPLTGKVPTYEQYF.

The V and J genes are TRBV12-5 and TRBJ1-5, with D possibly matching TRBD1 (6 bases). Germline CDR1 reads LGHNT; CDR2 reads FRNRAP. The CDR3 loop spans 18 amino acids. The ends were cut back, 0 bases at V and 4 bases at J, with 19 bases in the middle. CDR3 in amino acids: CASGLVWSGTRRNQPQHF. The DNA for the CDR3 is TGTGCTAGTGGTTTGGTATGGTCGGGGACAAGGCGGAATCAGCCCCAGCATTTT.